Following are 9 T cell receptor beta chains from one sample sequenced in a study of blood T cells in healthy people across ages. Using a J-beta primer mix together with a sample-barcoded 5' primer, a second PCR was run for about 7 to 12 cycles. TCRdb redid the calling of the 5' RACE reads with MiXCR, one entry per CDR3 protein. Of 750,000 to 1,000,000 distinct CDR3 sequences in the sample, under 35% were seen once. In addition, the sample was reused for a study of T cells of mothers and their children.

The specimen sequenced was blood. The receptors stem from a middle-aged woman in good health.

The chain uses TRBV5-4 and TRBJ2-7; D might be TRBD2 (6 bases). Trimming took 9 bases from V and 1 from J, leaving 14 bases between them. CDR1 and CDR2 from the germline V gene are SGHNT and YYREEE (reference sequence). CDR3 size: 13 residues. The CDR3 is CATWDFESYEQYF. CDR3 in DNA: TGTGCCACCTGGGACTTCGAGTCCTACGAGCAGTACTTC.

There are many counts of this clonotype. The chain employs TRBV20-1 and TRBJ1-5; weak D call: TRBD1 (6 bases). The CDR3 spans 14 residues. Germline V gene data show CDR1 as DFQATT and CDR2 as SNEGSKA (reference sequence). V shed 6 bases and J shed 4 bases, with 16 bases lying between them. DNA of the CDR3: TGCAGTGCAGCTGGAGACAGGTATAATCAGCCCCAGCATTTT. Protein sequence: CSAAGDRYNQPQHF.

This chain uses TRBV14 with TRBJ2-6, with D perhaps matching TRBD1 or TRBD2 (5 bases each). This CDR3 contains 16 residues. V lost 7 bases and J 0 bases, leaving 13 bases between the germline ends. Germline loops: CDR1 SGHDN, CDR2 FVKESK. CDR3 nucleotides: TGTGCCAGCACACCCTTCGGGGCCTCTGGGGCCAACGTCCTGACTTTC. Amino acid sequence: CASTPFGASGANVLTF.

This clonotype has ten or more counts. The V gene is TRBV7-6, the J gene TRBJ2-7; no reliable D call. The V end was cut by 3 bases, the J end by 5 bases, with 11 bases between. The CDR3 is 13 residues long. The germline V gene has CDR1 SGHVS and CDR2 FNYEAQ. CDR3 residues: CASSFSRVHEQYF. CDR3 coding DNA: TGTGCCAGCAGCTTCTCTAGGGTTCACGAGCAGTACTTC. The variable domain in full, completed from reference TRBV7-6 and TRBJ2-7, reads GAGVSQSPRYKVTKRGQDVALRCDPISGHVSLYWYRQALGQGPEFLTYFNYEAQQDKSGLPNDRFSAERPEGSISTLTIQRTEQRDSAMYRCASSFSRVHEQYFGPGTRLTVT.

This chain uses TRBV3-1 with TRBJ2-7; D is undetermined. CDR3 length: 15 amino acids. Looked up from germline, CDR1 is LGHDT and CDR2 is YNNKEL (reference sequence). Trimming removed 0 bases at V and 7 bases at J, with 16 bases between. CDR3 DNA sequence: TGTGCCAGCAGCCAAGAGTTCAGCTCCTACAATGAGCAGTACTTC. Residues: CASSQEFSSYNEQYF.

The genes are TRBV5-1 and TRBJ1-2, with TRBD1 matching 7 bases. This CDR3 is 15 amino acids long. Germline V lookup: CDR1 SGHRS, CDR2 YFSETQ. J gave up 2 bases and V 4 bases, and 8 bases lay outside the gene matches. The CDR3: CASSPVGQRNYGYTF. CDR3 nucleotides: TGCGCCAGCAGCCCCGTGGGACAGAGAAACTATGGCTACACCTTC.

Turning to this clonotype: With a much larger clone just one base away, this may be a read error. The V and J genes are TRBV27 and TRBJ2-4; 7 nucleotides agree with TRBD1. The germline CDR1 and CDR2 sequences are MNHEY and SMNVEV (reference sequence). The CDR3 covers 14 residues. J lost 13 bases, V lost 3 bases, and 12 bases had no gene match. The CDR3 DNA follows: TGTGCCAGCAGTTTGATGGACAGGTCAAGGGAGCAGTACTTC. Translated: CASSLMDRSREQYF.

V gene TRBV30 combines with J gene TRBJ2-7, with TRBD2 identical over 12 bases. Germline loops: CDR1 GTSNPN, CDR2 SVGIG (reference sequence). Trimming cost V 1 base and J 2 bases; bases outside gene matches: 0. The CDR3 runs to 14 residues. The CDR3 nucleotides are TGTGCCTGGAGTGGACTAGCGGGAGCCTACGAGCAGTACTTC. Encoded protein: CAWSGLAGAYEQYF.

The chain recombines TRBV15 with TRBJ2-3, with 7 bases aligning to TRBD2. J was trimmed by 7 bases and V by 8 bases; bases with no gene match: 9. Per germline, CDR1 LNHNV and CDR2 YYDKDF (reference sequence). The CDR3 spans 13 residues. Here the CDR3 reads CATSGGSLNTQYF. CDR3 sequence (DNA): TGTGCCACCTCGGGGGGTTCGTTGAATACGCAGTATTTT.